The 21 T cell receptor beta chains below were found in one sample sequenced in a study of T cell responses to AZD1222 COVID-19 vaccine. Here immunoSEQ multiplex PCR was the method, and the copy in TCRdb shows in-frame clones only, minus some. The sample lists under 170,000 clones; 94% were seen once. Sequenced material: peripheral blood, taken on day 0 of AZD1222 vaccination. Receptors were obtained from an adult in good health.

The gene calls are TRBV28 and TRBJ2-7, with D tentatively TRBD1 (6 bases). V lost 4 bases, J lost 12 bases, and 13 bases lay in between. The CDR3 is 11 residues long. Germline CDR1 MDHEN, CDR2 SYDVKM. This chain's CDR3 is CASSSYRDTYV. CDR3 nucleotide sequence: TGTGCCAGCAGTTCGTACCGGGACACGTACGTC.

This CDR3 is CALKGGSETQYF. CDR3 DNA sequence: TGTGCTCTGAAGGGAGGGAGTGAGACCCAGTACTTC. The chain carries TRBV30 and TRBJ2-5, with 7 bases lining up with TRBD2. The CDR3 is 12 amino acids. The germline gives CDR1 GTSNPN, CDR2 SVGIG (reference sequence).

J is TRBJ1-5 and V is TRBV6-2 or TRBV6-3; 7 positions agree with TRBD1. The CDR3 contains 13 residues. The germline V gene has CDR1 MNHEY and CDR2 SVGEGT. V shed 6 bases and J 11 bases; nucleotides not matched to a gene: 10. CDR3 residues: CASSRGTGGAQHF. Here the CDR3 DNA reads TGTGCCAGCAGCAGGGGGACGGGTGGAGCCCAGCATTTT.

The genes are TRBV28 and TRBJ1-1, with D tentatively TRBD1 (6 bases). V lost 7 bases and J 8 bases, leaving 20 bases between the germline ends. CDR1 is MDHEN, CDR2 SYDVKM, per germline. The CDR3 has 14 residues. Here the CDR3 reads CASNGASQGREAFF. CDR3 DNA: TGTGCCAGCAACGGGGCAAGCCAGGGGAGAGAAGCTTTCTTT.

V and J are TRBV3-1 (or the pseudogene TRBV3-2) and TRBJ1-3; D call uncertain. Looked up from germline, CDR1 is LGHDT and CDR2 is YNNKEL (reference sequence). V was pared by 1 base and J by 0 bases, with 7 bases between. This CDR3 spans 15 amino acids. CDR3 region: CASSQAPASGNTIYF. CDR3 in DNA: TGTGCCAGCAGCCAAGCACCGGCCTCTGGAAACACCATATATTTT.

At least ten counts were recorded for this clone. The chain combines TRBV2 with TRBJ2-2; D is possibly TRBD2 (6 bases). Per germline, CDR1 SNHLY and CDR2 FYNNEI. V lost 11 bases, J lost 7 bases, and 14 bases lay in between. The CDR3 consists of 12 residues. The CDR3, as DNA: TGTGCCTGTGACCAGGAGGGCGGGGAGCTGTTTTTT. It translates to CACDQEGGELFF.

The chain employs TRBV7-9 and TRBJ1-6; 7 nucleotides line up with TRBD1. Germline-derived CDR1 and CDR2 are SEHNR and FQNEAQ (reference sequence). The junction had 6 bases not matched to a gene; V was cut back by 1 base and J by 9 bases. The CDR3 runs 15 residues. CDR3 coding DNA: TGTGCCAGCAGCTTAGGACAGGGTGGGCCTTCACCCCTCCACTTT. This gives the protein CASSLGQGGPSPLHF.

The chain couples TRBV27 to TRBJ2-2; 7 bases map to TRBD1. The length of the CDR3 is 15 residues. Losses at the gene ends were 5 bases for V and 5 bases for J; bases not matched to a gene: 8. Per the germline V gene, CDR1 is MNHEY and CDR2 is SMNVEV (reference sequence). Here the CDR3 reads CASSVRDRQTGELFF. The CDR3 DNA reads TGTGCCAGCAGTGTCCGGGACAGACAAACCGGGGAGCTGTTTTTT.

The J gene is TRBJ1-6, the V gene TRBV10-3, with 7 bases that match TRBD1. This CDR3 region has 18 residues. The V and J ends lost 3 bases and 4 bases, in that order; junction bases with no gene match: 12. Per the germline V gene, CDR1 is ENHRY and CDR2 is SYGVKD. In nucleotides, the CDR3 is TGTGCCATCAGTGAATTGGGACAGCCAAGAGGGTATAATTCACCCCTCCACTTT. Translation: CAISELGQPRGYNSPLHF.

The genes are TRBV2 and TRBJ2-2, with 7 nucleotides matching TRBD2. With 8 bases clipped from V and 5 bases from J, the junction kept 5 bases outside the gene matches. The germline CDR1 and CDR2 sequences are SNHLY and FYNNEI. The CDR3 length is 13 residues. CDR3 in DNA: TGTGCCAGCGCGGGGAGGGAGACCGGGGAGCTGTTTTTT. It encodes CASAGRETGELFF.

The V and J genes are TRBV5-4 and TRBJ2-3; no clear D gene. The V gene lost 3 bases and the J gene lost 4 bases, with 6 bases spanning the gap. The CDR3 is 12 amino acids. CDR1 and CDR2 from the germline V gene are SGHNT and YYREEE (reference sequence). The CDR3 region is CASSSRSDTQYF. CDR3 nucleotides: TGTGCCAGCAGCTCCAGGTCAGATACGCAGTATTTT.

This clone was seen once. The rearrangement joins TRBV7-2 to TRBJ2-2; D gene unclear. Between the trimmed V and J ends, which lost 4 bases and 1 base, there was a span of 16 bases. The CDR3 has 17 residues. From germline, CDR1 is SGHTA and CDR2 FQGNSA. The CDR3 here is CASSYPGGWRNTGELFF. CDR3 DNA: TGTGCCAGCAGCTACCCCGGTGGCTGGCGGAACACCGGGGAGCTGTTTTTT.

The chain combines TRBV3-1 (or the pseudogene TRBV3-2) with TRBJ1-1; TRBD1 agrees at 7 bases. V trimming: 1 base; J trimming: 8 bases; junction bases outside the gene matches: 4. Germline assignment: CDR1 LGHDT and CDR2 YNNKEL (reference sequence). The CDR3 consists of 13 residues. The DNA for the CDR3 is TGTGCCAGCAGCCAAGGCAGCAGGGGGGAAGCTTTCTTT. It specifies CASSQGSRGEAFF.

The V gene is TRBV2, the J gene TRBJ2-3; D call uncertain. This CDR3 region has 12 residues. Germline assignment: CDR1 SNHLY and CDR2 FYNNEI. Trimming shortened V by 8 bases and J by 0 bases, and 6 bases separated the two germline ends. The DNA for the CDR3 is TGTGCCAGCCGTCCTAGCACAGATACGCAGTATTTT. Protein sequence: CASRPSTDTQYF. Variable domain in full (rest from reference TRBV2 and TRBJ2-3): EPEVTQTPSHQVTQMGQEVILRCVPISNHLYFYWYRQILGQKVEFLVSFYNNEISEKSEIFDDQFSVERPDGSNFTLKIRSTKLEDSAMYFCASRPSTDTQYFGPGTRLTVL.

This rearrangement joins TRBV6-2 or TRBV6-3 to TRBJ2-2, with 8 bases that match TRBD1. Per the germline V gene, CDR1 is MNHEY and CDR2 is SVGEGT. The CDR3 spans 15 residues. The V gene end was trimmed by 4 bases and the J gene end by 3 bases; junction bases not matched to a gene: 4. The CDR3: CASSSGQADTGELFF. Here the CDR3 DNA reads TGTGCCAGCAGTTCGGGACAGGCCGACACCGGGGAGCTGTTTTTT.

The rearrangement links TRBV5-1 to TRBJ2-7; 9 bases fit TRBD1. CDR1 SGHRS and CDR2 YFSETQ come from the germline V gene. Unmatched junction bases numbered 5, after V lost 4 bases and J lost 3 bases. The CDR3 sequence is 14 residues long. The CDR3 DNA reads TGCGCCAGCAGCCTCGGGACAGGGAACTACGAGCAGTACGTC. This codes for CASSLGTGNYEQYV.

The chain joins TRBV7-9 to TRBJ2-6; D possibly corresponds to TRBD2 (6 bases). V lost 11 bases, J lost 1 base, and 18 bases lay in between. The CDR3 consists of 16 residues. Germline V gives CDR1 SEHNR, CDR2 FQNEAQ (reference sequence). CDR3 residues: CAAHPGGPSGANVLTF. CDR3 bases: TGTGCCGCGCACCCCGGGGGACCATCTGGGGCCAACGTCCTGACTTTC.

This clone was seen a few times. The rearrangement uses TRBV15 and TRBJ2-3; 9 positions agree with TRBD2. The J segment lost 2 bases and the V segment lost 3 bases, leaving 9 bases of the junction unmatched. The CDR3 is 17 residues long. Per germline, CDR1 LNHNV and CDR2 YYDKDF (reference sequence). The CDR3 DNA reads TGTGCCACCAGCAGTTTGGCTAGCGGGACGCCCACAGATACGCAGTATTTT. This translates into CATSSLASGTPTDTQYF.

The V call is TRBV10-2, the J call TRBJ2-1; 11 nucleotides match TRBD2. J was trimmed by 2 bases and V by 4 bases; bases with no gene match: 4. Germline V lookup: CDR1 WSHSY, CDR2 SAAADI. This CDR3 is 16 amino acids long. DNA of the CDR3: TGCGCCAGCAGTGGTATAGCGGGGGGGGCCTACAATGAGCAGTTCTTC. As protein: CASSGIAGGAYNEQFF.

CDR3 region: CASSMDQGRQYV. CDR3 DNA: TGTGCCAGCAGCATGGACCAGGGCAGGCAGTACGTC. This sequence joins TRBV6-1 and TRBJ2-7; D is perhaps TRBD1 (5 bases). Between the trimmed V and J ends, which lost 6 bases and 9 bases, there was a span of 15 bases. From germline, CDR1 is MNHNS and CDR2 SASEGT. CDR3 length equals 12 residues.

The rearrangement links TRBV3-1 (or the pseudogene TRBV3-2) to TRBJ1-1; possible D gene TRBD1, 5 bases. The CDR3 has 13 amino acids. The V and J ends lost 4 bases and 1 base respectively, with 7 bases between them. Germline V gives CDR1 LGHDT, CDR2 YNNKEL (reference sequence). The CDR3 DNA reads as TGTGCCAGCAGCCGAGGACAGAACACTGAAGCTTTCTTT. It encodes CASSRGQNTEAFF.